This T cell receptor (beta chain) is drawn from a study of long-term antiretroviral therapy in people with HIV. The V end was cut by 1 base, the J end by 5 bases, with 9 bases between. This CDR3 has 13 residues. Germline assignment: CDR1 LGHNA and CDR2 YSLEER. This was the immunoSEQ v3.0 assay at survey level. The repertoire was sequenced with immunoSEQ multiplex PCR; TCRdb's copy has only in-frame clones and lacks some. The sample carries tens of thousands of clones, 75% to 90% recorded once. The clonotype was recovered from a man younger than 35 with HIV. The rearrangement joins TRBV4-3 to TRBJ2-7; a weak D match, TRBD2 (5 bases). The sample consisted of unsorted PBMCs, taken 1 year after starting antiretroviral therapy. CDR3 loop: CASSQVEGNEQYF. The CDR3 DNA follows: TGCGCCAGCAGCCAAGTTGAGGGCAACGAGCAGTACTTC.